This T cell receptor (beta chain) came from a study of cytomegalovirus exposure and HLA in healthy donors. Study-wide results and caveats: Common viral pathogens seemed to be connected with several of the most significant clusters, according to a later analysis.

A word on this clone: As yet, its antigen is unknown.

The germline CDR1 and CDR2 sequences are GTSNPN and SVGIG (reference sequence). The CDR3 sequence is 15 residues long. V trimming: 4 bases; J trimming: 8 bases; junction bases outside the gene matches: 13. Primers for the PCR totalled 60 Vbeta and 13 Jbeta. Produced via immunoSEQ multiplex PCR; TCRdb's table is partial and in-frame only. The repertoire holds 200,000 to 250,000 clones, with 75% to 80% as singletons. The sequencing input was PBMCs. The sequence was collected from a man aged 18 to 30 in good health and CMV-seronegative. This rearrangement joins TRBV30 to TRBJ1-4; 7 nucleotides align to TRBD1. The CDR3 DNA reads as TGTGCCTGGAACCGGAGACAGGGCACAGGGGAAAAACTGTTTTTT. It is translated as CAWNRRQGTGEKLFF.